This TCR beta chain stems from a study of shared clonotypes between healthy human individuals. For this clone: The antigen is undetermined.

Researchers partitioned CD4+ cells into CD45RA+ naive and CD45RA-negative memory subsets. From germline, CDR1 is SGHDT and CDR2 YYEEEE. V was pared by 2 bases and J by 7 bases, with 13 bases between. The CDR3 covers 14 residues. General study points: All-four-donor shared clonotypes had higher generation probabilities than non-shared clonotypes did. As a rule, naive subsets had a larger estimated richness than memory subsets.

Genomic DNA (from each subset) was split evenly across several immunoSEQ plates. Here immunoSEQ multiplex PCR was the method, and the copy in TCRdb shows in-frame clones only, minus some. The sample includes about 2.4 million clones, roughly nine tenths of them seen just once. The sequence derives from a man between 18 and 29 years old in good health. The sample taken for sequencing was naive CD4+ T cells sorted from blood. The sample's subset: CD45RA+ positively selected. The chain couples TRBV5-6 to TRBJ1-5, with unresolved D. This chain's CDR3 is CASSFFGEYQPQHF. CDR3 nucleotide sequence: TGTGCCAGCAGCTTTTTCGGGGAATACCAGCCCCAGCATTTT. Together with reference TRBV5-6 and TRBJ1-5, the CDR3 gives the full variable domain: DAGVTQSPTHLIKTRGQQVTLRCSPKSGHDTVSWYQQALGQGPQFIFQYYEEEERQRGNFPDRFSGHQFPNYSSELNVNALLLGDSALYLCASSFFGEYQPQHFGDGTRLSIL.